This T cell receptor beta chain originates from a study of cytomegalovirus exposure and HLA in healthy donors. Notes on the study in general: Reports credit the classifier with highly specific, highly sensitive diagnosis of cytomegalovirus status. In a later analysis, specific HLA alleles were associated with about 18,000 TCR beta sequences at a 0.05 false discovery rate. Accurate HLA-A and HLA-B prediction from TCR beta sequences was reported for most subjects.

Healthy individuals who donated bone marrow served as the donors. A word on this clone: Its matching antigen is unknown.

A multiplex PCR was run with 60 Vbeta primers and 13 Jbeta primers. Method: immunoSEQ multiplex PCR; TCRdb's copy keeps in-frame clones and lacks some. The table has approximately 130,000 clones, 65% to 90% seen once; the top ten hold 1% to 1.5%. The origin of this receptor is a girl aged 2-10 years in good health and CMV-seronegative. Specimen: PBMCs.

The CDR3 DNA sequence: TGTGCCACCAGCACGGGACAGAACTATGGCTACACCTTC. Amino acids: CATSTGQNYGYTF. The chain is built from TRBV15 and TRBJ1-2, with 7 bases that match TRBD1. The V gene's germline CDR1 is LNHNV and CDR2 YYDKDF (reference sequence). V trimming: 4 bases; J trimming: 2 bases; junction bases outside the gene matches: 1. The CDR3 is 13 residues long.